What follows are 4 T cell receptor beta chains derived from one specimen sequenced in a study of identical twins. TCRdb itself ran the 5' RACE reads through MiXCR, one entry per CDR3 protein. The table includes about 200,000 distinct CDR3 sequences, around 9.6% detected once. The specimen was memory (CD45RO+) T cells sorted from blood. The receptors shown here come from a woman aged 18-29 years in good health.

In its sample, this clonotype was seen many times. V is TRBV10-3 and J is TRBJ1-5; no definite D call. The CDR3 covers 15 residues. Germline V gives CDR1 ENHRY, CDR2 SYGVKD. Between the trimmed V and J ends, which lost 0 bases and 7 bases, there was a span of 13 bases. The CDR3 nucleotides are TGTGCCATCAGTGAGTCGATCGGCGTTTTGCAGCCCCAGCATTTT. This translates into CAISESIGVLQPQHF.

This clonotype has only a few counts. The chain has TRBV10-3 and TRBJ1-1; 10 positions match TRBD1. J lost 5 bases, V lost 7 bases, and 4 bases had no gene match. Germline CDR1 and CDR2: ENHRY and SYGVKD. CDR3 length: 13 residues. The CDR3 nucleotides read TGTGCCATCATGGGACAGGGGAGGACTGAAGCTTTCTTT. It encodes CAIMGQGRTEAFF.

V is TRBV20-1 and J is TRBJ2-1; 7 bases are a match to TRBD1. The V segment lost 0 bases and the J segment 4 bases; nucleotides outside the gene matches: 6. The CDR3 covers 15 residues. Germline CDR1 and CDR2: DFQATT and SNEGSKA (reference sequence). CDR3 sequence: CSARDPGQSYNEQFF. For the CDR3, the DNA is TGCAGTGCTAGAGATCCGGGACAGAGTTACAATGAGCAGTTCTTC.

This clonotype was counted between two and nine times. The chain employs TRBV7-2 and TRBJ2-2; no clear D. CDR3 length: 13 amino acids. Germline CDR1 and CDR2: SGHTA and FQGNSA. V was shortened by 7 bases and J by 5 bases, with 11 bases between the two germline ends. The CDR3 spells CASTGDWTGELFF. The CDR3 DNA follows: TGTGCCAGCACTGGGGATTGGACCGGGGAGCTGTTTTTT.